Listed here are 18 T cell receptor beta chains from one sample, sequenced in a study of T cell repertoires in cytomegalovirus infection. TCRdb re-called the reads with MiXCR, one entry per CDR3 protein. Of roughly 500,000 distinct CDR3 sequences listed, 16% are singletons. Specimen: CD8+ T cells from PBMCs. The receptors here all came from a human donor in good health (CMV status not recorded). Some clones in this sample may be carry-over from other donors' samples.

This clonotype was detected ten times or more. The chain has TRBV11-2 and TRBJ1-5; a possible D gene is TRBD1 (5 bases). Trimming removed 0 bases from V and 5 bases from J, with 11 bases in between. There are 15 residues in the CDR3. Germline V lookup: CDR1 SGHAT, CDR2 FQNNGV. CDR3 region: CASSLDGREDQPQHF. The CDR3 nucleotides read TGTGCCAGCAGCTTAGACGGCAGGGAGGATCAGCCCCAGCATTTT.

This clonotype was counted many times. DNA for the CDR3: TGTGCCAGCAGTGGGACCGACTACGAGCAGTACTTC. It specifies CASSGTDYEQYF. The chain employs TRBV12-3 or TRBV12-4 and TRBJ2-7; D is perhaps TRBD1 or TRBD2 (5 bases each). The CDR3 has 12 residues. Trimming took off 5 bases at V and 3 bases at J, with 8 bases between the two ends.

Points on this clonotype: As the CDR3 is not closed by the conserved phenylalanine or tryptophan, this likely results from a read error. CDR3 bases: TGTGCCAGCAGTTTACGGGCGAACACTGAAGCTTTCTTA. This codes for CASSLRANTEAFL. This chain joins TRBV28 and TRBJ1-1; D is uncertain. V was clipped by 2 bases and J by 1 base, with 5 bases between them. Germline V gene sequence: CDR1 MDHEN, CDR2 SYDVKM. The CDR3 contains 13 residues.

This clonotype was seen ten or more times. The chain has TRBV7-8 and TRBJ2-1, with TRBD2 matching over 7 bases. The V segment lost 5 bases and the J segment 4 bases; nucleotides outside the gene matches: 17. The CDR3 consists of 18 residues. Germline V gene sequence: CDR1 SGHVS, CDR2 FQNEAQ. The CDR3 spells CASSPDLGGSSLYNEQFF. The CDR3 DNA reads TGTGCCAGCAGCCCCGACCTAGGCGGGAGCAGCCTTTACAATGAGCAGTTCTTC.

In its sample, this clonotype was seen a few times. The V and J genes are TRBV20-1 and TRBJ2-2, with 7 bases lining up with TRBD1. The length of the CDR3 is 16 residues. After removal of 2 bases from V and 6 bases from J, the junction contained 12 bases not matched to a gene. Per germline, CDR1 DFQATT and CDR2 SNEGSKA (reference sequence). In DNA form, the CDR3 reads TGCAGTGCTAGATCCACCTTGACAGGGTCCTCCGGGGAGCTGTTTTTT. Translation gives CSARSTLTGSSGELFF.

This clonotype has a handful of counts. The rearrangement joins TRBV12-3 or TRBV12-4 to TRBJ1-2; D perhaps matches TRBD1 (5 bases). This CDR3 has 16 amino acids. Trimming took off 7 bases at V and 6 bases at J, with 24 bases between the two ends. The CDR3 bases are TGTGCCAGCAACCCCTCCGGGACTTATGGGGGACATGGCTACACCTTC. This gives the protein CASNPSGTYGGHGYTF.

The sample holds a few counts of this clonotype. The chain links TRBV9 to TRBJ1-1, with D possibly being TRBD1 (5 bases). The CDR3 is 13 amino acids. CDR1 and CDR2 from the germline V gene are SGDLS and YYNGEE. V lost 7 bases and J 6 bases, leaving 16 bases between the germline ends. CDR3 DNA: TGTGCCAGCCGCCCTGAGGGGAGTTCTGAAGCTTTCTTT. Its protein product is CASRPEGSSEAFF. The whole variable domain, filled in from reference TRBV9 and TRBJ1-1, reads DSGVTQTPKHLITATGQRVTLRCSPRSGDLSVYWYQQSLDQGLQFLIQYYNGEERAKGNILERFSAQQFPDLHSELNLSSLELGDSALYFCASRPEGSSEAFFGQGTRLTVV.

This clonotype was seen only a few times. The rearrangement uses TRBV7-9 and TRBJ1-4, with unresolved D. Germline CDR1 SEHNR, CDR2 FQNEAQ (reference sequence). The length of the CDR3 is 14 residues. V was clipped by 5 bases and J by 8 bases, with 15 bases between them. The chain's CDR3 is CASSPPEEREKLFF. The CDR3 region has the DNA TGTGCCAGCAGCCCCCCCGAGGAACGGGAAAAACTGTTTTTT.

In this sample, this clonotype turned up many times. The CDR3, as DNA: TGTGCCAGCAGTGACTTGGGACTAGCGGGAGTCCATGAGCAGTTCTTC. Translation gives CASSDLGLAGVHEQFF. This sequence joins TRBV6-1 and TRBJ2-1, with 14 bases identical to TRBD2. Germline CDR1 reads MNHNS; CDR2 reads SASEGT. J was trimmed by 8 bases and V by 3 bases; bases with no gene match: 6. There are 16 residues in the CDR3.

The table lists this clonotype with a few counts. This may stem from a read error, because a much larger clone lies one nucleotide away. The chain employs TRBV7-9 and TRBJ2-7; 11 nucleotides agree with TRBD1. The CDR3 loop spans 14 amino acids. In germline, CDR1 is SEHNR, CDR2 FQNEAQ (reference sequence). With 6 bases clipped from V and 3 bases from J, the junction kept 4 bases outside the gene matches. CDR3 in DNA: TGTGCCAGCAGGCCCGGGACAGGGGGCTACGAGCAGTACTTC. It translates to CASRPGTGGYEQYF.

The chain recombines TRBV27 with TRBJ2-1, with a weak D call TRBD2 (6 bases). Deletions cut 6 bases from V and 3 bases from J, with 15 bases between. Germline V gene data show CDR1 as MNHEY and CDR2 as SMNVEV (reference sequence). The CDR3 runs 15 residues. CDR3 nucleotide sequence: TGTGCCAGCAGCCCCCCCAATAGCGGCTACAATGAGCAGTTCTTC. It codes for CASSPPNSGYNEQFF.

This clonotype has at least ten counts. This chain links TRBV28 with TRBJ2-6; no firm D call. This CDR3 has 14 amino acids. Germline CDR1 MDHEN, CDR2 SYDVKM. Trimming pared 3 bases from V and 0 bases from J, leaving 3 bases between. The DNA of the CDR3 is TGTGCCAGCAGTTTTATCTCTGGGGCCAACGTCCTGACTTTC. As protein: CASSFISGANVLTF.

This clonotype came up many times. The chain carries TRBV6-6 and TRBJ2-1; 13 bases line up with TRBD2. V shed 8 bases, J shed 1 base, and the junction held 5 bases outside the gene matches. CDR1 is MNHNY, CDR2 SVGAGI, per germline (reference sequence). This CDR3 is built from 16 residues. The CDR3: CASGTSGATSYNEQFF. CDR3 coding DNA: TGTGCCAGCGGGACTAGCGGGGCCACATCCTACAATGAGCAGTTCTTC.

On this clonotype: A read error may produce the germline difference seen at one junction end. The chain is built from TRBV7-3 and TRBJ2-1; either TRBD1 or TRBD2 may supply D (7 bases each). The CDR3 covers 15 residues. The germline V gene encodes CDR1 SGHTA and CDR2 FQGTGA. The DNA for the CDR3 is TGTGCCAGCAGCAACCAGGGGGGGGGATACAATGAGCAGGTCTTC. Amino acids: CASSNQGGGYNEQVF.

CDR3: CASSQEGTFSYEQYF. CDR3 sequence (DNA): TGCGCCAGCAGCCAAGAAGGGACCTTCTCCTACGAGCAGTACTTC. The J gene is TRBJ2-7, the V gene TRBV4-1; perhaps D is TRBD1 or TRBD2 (5 bases each). There are 15 residues in the CDR3. Germline V CDR1 and CDR2: MGHRA, YSYEKL. V was cut by 0 bases and J by 0 bases, with 9 bases left in between.

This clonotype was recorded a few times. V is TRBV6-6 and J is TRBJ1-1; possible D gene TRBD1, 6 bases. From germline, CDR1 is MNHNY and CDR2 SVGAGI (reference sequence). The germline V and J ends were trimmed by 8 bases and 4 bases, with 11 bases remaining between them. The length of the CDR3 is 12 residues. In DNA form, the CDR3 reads TGTGCCAGCGCATCAGGGGCCACTGAAGCTTTCTTT. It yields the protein CASASGATEAFF.

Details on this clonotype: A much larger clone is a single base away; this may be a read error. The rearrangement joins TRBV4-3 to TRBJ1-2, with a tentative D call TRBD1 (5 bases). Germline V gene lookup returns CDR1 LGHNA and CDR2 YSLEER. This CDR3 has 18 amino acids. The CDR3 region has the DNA TGCGCCAGCAGTCATCCGGGGCAGGGAGGAGAAAAGTACTATAGCTACACCTTC. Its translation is CASSHPGQGGEKYYSYTF.

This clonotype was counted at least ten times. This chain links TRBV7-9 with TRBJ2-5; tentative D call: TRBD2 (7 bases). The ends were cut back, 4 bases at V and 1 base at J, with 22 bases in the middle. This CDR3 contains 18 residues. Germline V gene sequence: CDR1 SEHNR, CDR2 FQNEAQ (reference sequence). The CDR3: CASSSTGTSGEIQETQYF. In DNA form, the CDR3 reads TGTGCCAGCAGCTCAACGGGGACAAGCGGGGAGATCCAAGAGACCCAGTACTTC.